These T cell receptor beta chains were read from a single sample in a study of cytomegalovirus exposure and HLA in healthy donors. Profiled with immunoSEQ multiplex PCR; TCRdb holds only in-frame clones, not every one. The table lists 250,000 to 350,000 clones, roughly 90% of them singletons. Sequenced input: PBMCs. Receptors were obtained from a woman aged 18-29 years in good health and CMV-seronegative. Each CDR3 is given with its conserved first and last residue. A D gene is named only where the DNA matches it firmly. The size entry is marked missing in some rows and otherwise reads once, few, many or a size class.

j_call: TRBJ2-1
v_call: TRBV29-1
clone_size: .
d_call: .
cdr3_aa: CSAGVSYNEQFF
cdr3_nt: TGCAGCGCAGGGGTTTCCTACAATGAGCAGTTCTTC

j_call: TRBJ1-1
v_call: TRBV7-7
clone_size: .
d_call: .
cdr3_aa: CASSVRPPPGYTEAFF
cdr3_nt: TGTGCTAGCAGCGTGAGACCCCCCCCCGGGTACACTGAAGCTTTCTTT

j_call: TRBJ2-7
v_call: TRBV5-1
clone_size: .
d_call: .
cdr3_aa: CASSNTYEQYF
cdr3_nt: TGCGCCAGCAGCAATACCTACGAGCAGTACTTC

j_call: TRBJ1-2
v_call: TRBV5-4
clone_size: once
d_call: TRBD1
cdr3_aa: CASSPGTADGYTF
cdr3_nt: TGTGCCAGCAGCCCTGGGACAGCCGATGGCTACACCTTC

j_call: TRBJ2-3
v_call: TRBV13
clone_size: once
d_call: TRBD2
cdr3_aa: CASIKPWGGTNTDTQYF
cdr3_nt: TGTGCCAGCATCAAACCCTGGGGGGGTACAAACACAGATACGCAGTATTTT

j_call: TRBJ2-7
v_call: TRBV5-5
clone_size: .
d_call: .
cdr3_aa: CASSPGGHEQYF
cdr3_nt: TGTGCCAGCAGCCCCGGGGGGCACGAGCAGTACTTC

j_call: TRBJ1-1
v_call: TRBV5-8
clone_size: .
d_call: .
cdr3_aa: CAIGLTTEAFF
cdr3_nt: TGTGCCATTGGGCTAACCACTGAAGCTTTCTTT

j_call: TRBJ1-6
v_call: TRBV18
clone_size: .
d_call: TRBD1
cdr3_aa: CASSKETGVNSPLHF
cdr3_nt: TGTGCCAGCTCAAAAGAGACAGGGGTTAATTCACCCCTCCACTTT

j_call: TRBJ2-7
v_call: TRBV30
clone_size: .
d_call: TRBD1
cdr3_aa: CAWRITGGLEQYF
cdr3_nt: TGTGCCTGGAGGATTACAGGGGGCCTCGAGCAGTACTTC

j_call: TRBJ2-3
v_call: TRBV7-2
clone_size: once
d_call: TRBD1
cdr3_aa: CASYARTGTIDTQYF
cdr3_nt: TGTGCCAGCTATGCCCGGACAGGGACAATAGATACGCAGTATTTT

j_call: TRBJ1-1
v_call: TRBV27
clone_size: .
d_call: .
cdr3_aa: CASSSNRVTAFF
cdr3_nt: TGTGCCAGCAGTTCAAACAGGGTTACAGCTTTCTTT

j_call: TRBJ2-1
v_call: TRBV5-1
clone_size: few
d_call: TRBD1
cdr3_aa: CASSYLGQGQGNEQFF
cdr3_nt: TGCGCCAGCAGCTACTTAGGACAGGGTCAGGGGAATGAGCAGTTCTTC

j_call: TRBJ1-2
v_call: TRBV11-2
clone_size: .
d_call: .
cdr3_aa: CASSLGTADYYGYTF
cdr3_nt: TGTGCCAGCAGCTTAGGGACAGCCGACTACTATGGCTACACCTTC

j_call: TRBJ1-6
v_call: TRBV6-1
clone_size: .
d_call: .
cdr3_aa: CASRAGLGGNSPLHF
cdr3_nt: TGTGCCAGCAGAGCAGGGTTAGGTGGTAATTCACCCCTCCACTTT

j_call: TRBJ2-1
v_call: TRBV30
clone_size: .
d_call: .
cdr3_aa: CAWSVQKVLYNEQFF
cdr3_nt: TGTGCCTGGAGTGTTCAGAAAGTCCTTTACAATGAGCAGTTCTTC

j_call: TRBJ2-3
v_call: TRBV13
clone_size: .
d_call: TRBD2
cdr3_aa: CASSQGLAGGMDTQYF
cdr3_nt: TGTGCCAGCAGCCAAGGACTAGCGGGGGGCATGGATACGCAGTATTTT

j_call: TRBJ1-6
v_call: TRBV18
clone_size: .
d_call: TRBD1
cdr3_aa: CASSPRDRENNSPLHF
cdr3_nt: TGTGCCAGCTCACCCCGGGACAGGGAGAATAATTCACCCCTCCACTTT

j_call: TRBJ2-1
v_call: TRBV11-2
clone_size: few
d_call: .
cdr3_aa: CASSLGSSYNEQFF
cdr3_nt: TGTGCCAGCAGCTTAGGGAGCTCCTACAATGAGCAGTTCTTC

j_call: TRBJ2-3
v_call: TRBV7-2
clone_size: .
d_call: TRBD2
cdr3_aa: CASRLSGGASDTQYF
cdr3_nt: TGTGCCAGCAGACTAAGCGGGGGGGCCTCAGATACGCAGTATTTT

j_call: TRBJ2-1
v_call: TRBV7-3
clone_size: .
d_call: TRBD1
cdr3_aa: CASSQDRGYNEQFF
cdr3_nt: TGTGCCAGCAGCCAGGACAGGGGCTACAATGAGCAGTTCTTC

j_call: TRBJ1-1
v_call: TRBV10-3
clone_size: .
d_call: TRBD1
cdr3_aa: CASGQGNTEAFF
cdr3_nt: TGTGCCAGCGGACAGGGGAACACTGAAGCTTTCTTT

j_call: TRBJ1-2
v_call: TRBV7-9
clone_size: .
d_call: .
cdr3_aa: CASNQAVKNYGYTF
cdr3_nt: TGTGCCAGCAACCAGGCAGTAAAGAACTATGGCTACACCTTC

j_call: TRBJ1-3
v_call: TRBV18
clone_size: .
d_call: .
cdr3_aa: CASSPHRLGPGQQGSANTIYF
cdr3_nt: TGTGCCAGCTCACCCCATCGTCTCGGCCCTGGTCAACAGGGTAGTGCAAACACCATATATTTT

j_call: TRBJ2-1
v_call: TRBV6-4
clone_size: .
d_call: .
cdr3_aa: CASSEFGRGASYNEQFF
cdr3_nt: TGTGCCAGCAGTGAATTCGGTCGGGGGGCCTCTTACAATGAGCAGTTCTTC